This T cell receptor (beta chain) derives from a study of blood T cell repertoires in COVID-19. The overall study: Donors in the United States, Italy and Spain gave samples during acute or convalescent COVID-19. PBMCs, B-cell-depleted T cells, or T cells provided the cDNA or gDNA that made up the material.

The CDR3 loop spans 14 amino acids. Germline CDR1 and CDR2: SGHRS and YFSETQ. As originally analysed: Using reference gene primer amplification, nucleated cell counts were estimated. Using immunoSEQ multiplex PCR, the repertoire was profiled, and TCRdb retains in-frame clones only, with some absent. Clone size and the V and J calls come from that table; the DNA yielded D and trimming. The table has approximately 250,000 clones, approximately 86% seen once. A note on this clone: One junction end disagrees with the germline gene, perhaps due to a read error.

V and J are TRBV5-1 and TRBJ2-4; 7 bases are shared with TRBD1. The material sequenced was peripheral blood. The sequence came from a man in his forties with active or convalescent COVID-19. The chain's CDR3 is CASSIGTARNIQYF. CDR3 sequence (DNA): TGCGCCAGCAGCATTGGGACAGCCAGAAACATTCAGTACTTC.